This T cell receptor beta chain is from a study of T cell responses to AZD1222 COVID-19 vaccine. The CDR3 consists of 15 residues. Germline lookup yields CDR1 SGHAT and CDR2 FQNNGV. Trimming took off 4 bases at V and 4 bases at J, with 14 bases between the two ends. The repertoire was sequenced with immunoSEQ multiplex PCR; TCRdb's copy has only in-frame clones and lacks some. The sample has 140,000 to 150,000 clones; roughly 90% are singletons. There are a few counts of this clone. This specimen consisted of peripheral blood, obtained 28 days after the second AZD1222 dose. This clonotype originated in an adult who received the AZD1222 COVID-19 vaccine. J is TRBJ2-1 and V is TRBV11-2; possibly TRBD1 for D (5 bases). The CDR3 reads CASSSRTTGYNEQFF. Here the CDR3 DNA reads TGTGCCAGCAGCTCTCGGACAACTGGTTACAATGAGCAGTTCTTC.